The source of this T cell receptor beta chain is a study of lung T cells in sarcoidosis with Löfgren's syndrome (dated by TCRdb to 2016 to 2017). Study-level background: Sarcoidosis was characterized as a granulomatous, predominantly pulmonary disease marked by accumulation of CD4+ T cells in bronchoalveolar lavage fluid. The repertoire analyses centered on Lofgren's syndrome patients.

This clonotype was detected many times. Its antigen remains unidentified. Base qualities are not recorded, but no much larger clone differs from it by a single base. For sequencing, an Illumina MiSeq was employed. TCRdb took the public reads, trimmed them with fastp at Q25, ran MiXCR for clone calling and kept in-frame beta chains. When rows share a CDR3 protein, they turn into one entry using the most common DNA and genes. This sample holds 20,000 or so distinct CDR3 sequences; less than 25% were observed only once. The top ten clonotypes cover around 4.1% of the sample. Via the germline V gene (reference sequence), CDR1 is MNHEY and CDR2 SMNVEV. After removal of 5 bases from V and 7 bases from J, the junction retains 14 bases not matched to a gene. From cysteine to phenylalanine, the CDR3 is 16 amino acids long. The entry retains the CDR3 DNA only, 48 bases that are in frame from base 1. General findings and caveats noted by the study authors: Recognition of a sarcoidosis-associated antigen was merely suggested, with the antigen itself still putative and unidentified. Compared with control subjects, Lofgren's syndrome patients reportedly showed the greatest expansion in the V gene segments TRAV12-1 and TRBV2. TRAV12-1 and TRBV2 CDR3 motifs were reported to be shared among multiple Löfgren's syndrome patients, suggesting public CD4+ TCR repertoires. Analysis of alphabeta pairing showed that TRAV12-1 paired preferentially with TRBV2, and the TCRs formed by this pairing showed CDR3 homology.

The sample was CD4+ T cells from PBMCs. This TCR was sampled from a human donor with sarcoidosis (Löfgren's syndrome or another form), or a control subject (not recorded which). The V gene is TRBV27 and the J gene is TRBJ2-7; 10 central nucleotides agree with TRBD2. The bases are TGTGCCAGCAGTCCGACCTCGAGCGGGAGGGTGGGGGAGCAGTACTTC. This gives the protein CASSPTSSGRVGEQYF.